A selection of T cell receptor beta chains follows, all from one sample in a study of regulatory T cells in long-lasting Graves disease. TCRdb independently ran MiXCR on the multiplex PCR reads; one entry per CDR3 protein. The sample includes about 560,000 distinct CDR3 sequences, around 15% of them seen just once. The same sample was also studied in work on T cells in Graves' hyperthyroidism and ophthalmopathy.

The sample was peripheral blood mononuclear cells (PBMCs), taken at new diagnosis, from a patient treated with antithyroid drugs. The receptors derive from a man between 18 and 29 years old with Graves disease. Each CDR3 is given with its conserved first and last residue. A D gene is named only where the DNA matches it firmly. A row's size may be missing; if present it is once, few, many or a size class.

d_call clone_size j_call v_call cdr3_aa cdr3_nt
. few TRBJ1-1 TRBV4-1 CASSQGQENTEAFF TGCGCCAGCAGCCAAGGACAGGAGAACACTGAAGCTTTCTTT
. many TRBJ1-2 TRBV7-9 CASSLDNLMSYGYTF TGTGCCAGCAGCCTCGACAATCTCATGAGCTATGGCTACACCTTC
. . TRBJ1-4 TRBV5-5 CASSLGPDLYPFF TGTGCCAGCAGCTTGGGGCCAGATCTTTATCCGTTTTTT
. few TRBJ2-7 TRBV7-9 CASSFSPGHVYEQYF TGTGCCAGCAGCTTCTCTCCGGGACACGTCTACGAGCAGTACTTC
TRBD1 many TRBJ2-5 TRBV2 CASRPTGVETQYF TGTGCCAGCAGACCAACAGGGGTAGAGACCCAGTACTTC
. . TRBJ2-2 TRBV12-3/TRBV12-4 CATNGGGITGELFF TGTGCCACCAATGGTGGGGGGATCACCGGGGAGCTGTTTTTT
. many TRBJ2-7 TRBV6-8 CASTKGVYEQYF TGTGCCAGCACCAAGGGGGTCTACGAGCAGTACTTC
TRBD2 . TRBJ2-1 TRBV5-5 CASSLAGRLANEQFF TGTGCCAGCAGCTTAGCGGGACGGCTTGCCAATGAGCAGTTCTTC
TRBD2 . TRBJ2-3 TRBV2 CASSASGRTGDTQYF TGTGCCAGCAGCGCTAGCGGGAGGACGGGGGATACGCAGTATTTT
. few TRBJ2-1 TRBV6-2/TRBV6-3 CASVRDLNEQFF TGTGCCAGCGTGCGGGATTTGAATGAGCAGTTCTTC
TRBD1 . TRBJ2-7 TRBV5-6 CASSRPTGLGEQYF TGTGCCAGCAGCAGACCGACAGGGTTGGGCGAGCAGTACTTC
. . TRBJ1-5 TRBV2 CASRENSPSRSNQPQHF TGTGCCAGCAGAGAGAACTCACCTTCTAGGAGCAATCAGCCCCAGCATTTT
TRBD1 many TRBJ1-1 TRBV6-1 CASSDRVAEAFF TGTGCCAGCAGCGACAGGGTAGCTGAAGCTTTCTTT
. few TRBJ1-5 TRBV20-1 CSAAPRPGSVPQHF TGCAGTGCCGCTCCTAGACCTGGTAGCGTGCCCCAGCATTTT
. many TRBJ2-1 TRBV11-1 CASSLTSETQIF TGTGCCAGCAGCTTAACCTCGGAGACTCAAATCTTC
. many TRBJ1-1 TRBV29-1 CSALTRMNTEAFF TGCAGCGCACTTACCAGGATGAACACTGAAGCTTTCTTT
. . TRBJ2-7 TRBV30 CAWSVGQLAREQYF TGTGCCTGGAGTGTGGGGCAACTAGCCCGCGAGCAGTACTTC
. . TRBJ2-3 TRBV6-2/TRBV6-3 CASSYLPQGDTQYF TGTGCCAGCAGTTACCTACCCCAGGGGGATACGCAGTATTTT
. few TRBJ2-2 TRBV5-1 CASSLGPGTGELFF TGCGCCAGCAGCTTGGGGCCGGGGACCGGGGAGCTGTTTTTT
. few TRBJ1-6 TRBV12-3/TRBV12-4 CASSPRTVGNSPLHF TGTGCCAGCAGCCCAAGGACAGTCGGTAATTCACCCCTCCACTTT
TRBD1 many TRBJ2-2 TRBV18 CASSPQGAGELFF TGTGCCAGCTCACCCCAGGGGGCCGGGGAGCTGTTTTTT
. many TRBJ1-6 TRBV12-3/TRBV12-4 CASRGRQNSPLHF TGTGCCAGCCGGGGACGGCAAAATTCACCCCTCCACTTT
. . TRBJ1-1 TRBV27 CASSLTSGDEAFF TGTGCCAGCAGTTTAACGTCGGGGGATGAAGCTTTCTTT
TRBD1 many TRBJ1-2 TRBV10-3 CAITQDRANYGYTF TGTGCCATCACGCAGGACAGGGCCAACTATGGCTACACCTTC
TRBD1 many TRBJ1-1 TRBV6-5 CASSYVPGAGGTNTEAFF TGTGCCAGCAGTTACGTTCCCGGTGCAGGGGGCACAAACACTGAAGCTTTCTTT